These T cell receptor beta chains were read from a single sample in a study of breast tumors, draining lymph nodes, adjacent tissues. TCRdb re-called the multiplex PCR reads with MiXCR, one entry per CDR3 protein. Here the sample spans about 89,000 distinct CDR3 sequences, roughly 28% being singletons. Sequencing was done on a sample of axillary lymph node tissue. These receptor sequences come from a female donor with breast cancer. Some clones in this sample may be carry-over from other donors' samples. CDR3s include the opening cysteine and the closing phenylalanine or tryptophan. A D gene is named only where the DNA matches it firmly. The listing skips clone size in some rows; elsewhere it reads once, few, many or a size class.

v_gene	d_gene	j_gene	abundance	CDR3aa	CDR3nt
TRBV6-2/TRBV6-3	TRBD2	TRBJ2-1	many	CASRTSGYYNEQFF	TGTGCCAGCAGGACTAGCGGCTACTACAATGAGCAGTTCTTC
TRBV5-1	.	TRBJ2-7	many	CASSLQTSAPRQYF	TGCGCCAGCAGTCTGCAGACTTCAGCCCCACGGCAGTACTTC
TRBV4-1	.	TRBJ2-2	many	CASSQDRRRASANTGELFF	TGCGCCAGCAGCCAAGATAGGCGGCGTGCTTCGGCGAACACCGGGGAGCTGTTTTTT
TRBV7-3	.	TRBJ1-1	.	CASSLSGGSSNTEAFF	TGTGCCAGCAGCTTATCAGGAGGCAGCTCGAACACTGAAGCTTTCTTT
TRBV27	.	TRBJ2-1	many	CASSLRGTGEQFF	TGTGCCAGCAGTTTACGGGGGACGGGTGAGCAGTTCTTC
TRBV7-6	.	TRBJ1-4	many	CASSLAPGEPLGEEKLFF	TGTGCCAGCAGCTTAGCACCCGGGGAGCCCTTAGGGGAGGAAAAACTGTTTTTT
TRBV4-3	.	TRBJ2-2	.	CASSRSTNTGELFF	TGCGCCAGCAGCCGGTCCACGAACACCGGGGAGCTGTTTTTT
TRBV5-1	.	TRBJ2-5	.	CASSLRLWPQETQHF	TGCGCCAGCAGCTTACGGCTGTGGCCCCAAGAGACCCAGCACTTC
TRBV4-2	TRBD2	TRBJ2-1	many	CASSQDWWGGTSNNEQFF	TGTGCCAGCAGCCAAGATTGGTGGGGGGGGACTAGCAACAATGAGCAGTTCTTC
TRBV3-1	TRBD2	TRBJ2-5	many	CASSLAQPSGTETQYF	TGTGCCAGCAGCCTCGCGCAGCCTAGCGGGACAGAGACCCAGTACTTC
TRBV14	TRBD1	TRBJ2-7	many	CASSQGSGTGYYEQYF	TGTGCCAGCAGCCAAGGGTCCGGGACAGGGTACTACGAGCAGTACTTC
TRBV20-1	TRBD2	TRBJ2-1	.	CSTVAGEVYNEQFF	TGCAGTACTGTAGCGGGAGAGGTGTACAATGAGCAGTTCTTC
TRBV24-1	TRBD2	TRBJ2-3	.	CATSDPGTSGSSDTQYF	TGTGCCACCAGTGATCCAGGGACTAGCGGGAGTTCTGATACGCAGTATTTT
TRBV29-1	.	TRBJ1-1	.	CSVEAQLNTEAFF	TGCAGCGTTGAGGCACAACTGAACACTGAAGCTTTCTTT
TRBV20-1	.	TRBJ2-5	.	CSASFLGDVPETRYF	TGCAGTGCTAGCTTTCTAGGGGACGTTCCAGAGACCCGGTACTTC
TRBV10-1	TRBD2	TRBJ2-7	.	CASSASGPYEQYF	TGCGCCAGCAGTGCTAGCGGCCCATACGAGCAGTACTTC
TRBV2	.	TRBJ2-5	many	CASRALTTQETQYF	TGTGCCAGCAGAGCCTTGACAACCCAAGAGACCCAGTACTTC
TRBV12-5	.	TRBJ2-7	many	CASGLGAVYEQYF	TGTGCTAGTGGTTTAGGGGCCGTCTACGAGCAGTACTTC
TRBV27	TRBD2	TRBJ2-7	many	CASSLGTSHNYEQYF	TGTGCCAGCAGTTTAGGGACTAGCCACAACTACGAGCAGTACTTC
TRBV7-2	TRBD1	TRBJ1-2	many	CASSLARDSSYGYTF	TGTGCCAGCAGCTTAGCCCGGGACAGCTCCTATGGCTACACCTTC
TRBV27	TRBD2	TRBJ2-3	.	CASTPEVGLAENTQYF	TGTGCCAGCACCCCCGAGGTGGGACTAGCGGAAAATACGCAGTATTTT
TRBV20-1	.	TRBJ2-7	many	CSARIGAGQASHEQYF	TGCAGTGCTAGAATTGGGGCGGGACAAGCCTCCCACGAGCAGTACTTC
TRBV18	.	TRBJ2-4	many	CASSGQKNIQYF	TGTGCCAGCTCAGGACAGAAAAACATTCAGTACTTC